The 31 T cell receptor beta chains listed next were all sequenced from one sample in a study of shared clonotypes between healthy human individuals. TCRdb's table, derived via immunoSEQ multiplex PCR, lists solely in-frame clones and lacks some. This sample yields around 610,000 clones, of which approximately 96% are seen a single time; 0.11% belongs to the top ten. CD45RO-negative cells were positively selected for CCR7, leaving out terminally differentiated effector memory CD45RA+ cells. Sequencing used naive CD8+ T cells sorted from blood. The receptors derive from a woman in her 30s in good health.

The chain uses TRBV28 and TRBJ2-1; TRBD2 agrees at 10 bases. The CDR3 runs 17 residues. Germline-derived CDR1 and CDR2 are MDHEN and SYDVKM. Losses at the gene ends were 3 bases for V and 5 bases for J; bases not matched to a gene: 10. This CDR3 is CASSFHTTSGPNNEQFF. CDR3 DNA sequence: TGTGCCAGCAGTTTCCATACGACTAGCGGGCCCAACAATGAGCAGTTCTTC.

The rearrangement joins TRBV4-2 to TRBJ2-1, with 7 bases lining up with TRBD2. The V and J ends lost 0 bases and 7 bases, in that order; junction bases with no gene match: 21. The germline V gene encodes CDR1 LGHNA and CDR2 YNFKEQ. The CDR3 is 20 residues long. In DNA form, the CDR3 reads TGTGCCAGCAGCCAAGATCCCGCCGGATCTATGACCGGGACTACAAATGAGCAGTTCTTC. Translated: CASSQDPAGSMTGTTNEQFF.

In its sample, this clone was seen once. DNA for the CDR3: TGTGCCACCAGCAGAGATAATTCCCTCTCTGGGGCCAACGTCCTGACTTTC. Translated, it gives CATSRDNSLSGANVLTF. The rearrangement links TRBV15 to TRBJ2-6; no clear D gene. This CDR3 region has 17 residues. CDR1 is LNHNV and CDR2 is YYDKDF in the germline V gene (reference sequence). Deletions cut 0 bases from V and 0 bases from J, with 9 bases between.

The rearrangement joins TRBV25-1 to TRBJ2-7; no definite D call. CDR1 is MGHDK and CDR2 is SYGVNS in the germline V gene. The CDR3 length is 12 residues. V lost 2 bases and J 3 bases, leaving 5 bases between the germline ends. DNA for the CDR3: TGTGCCAGCAGTGAAATCGGCTACGAGCAGTACTTC. Its protein product is CASSEIGYEQYF.

This clone was seen a single time. This chain joins TRBV6-1 and TRBJ2-2, with D hard to call. CDR1 is MNHNS and CDR2 is SASEGT in the germline V gene. Trimming shortened V by 5 bases and J by 1 base, and 5 bases separated the two germline ends. CDR3 length equals 13 residues. The CDR3 nucleotides read TGTGCCAGCAGTCTCAGGAACACCGGGGAGCTGTTTTTT. Translating it yields CASSLRNTGELFF.

The chain recombines TRBV5-8 with TRBJ1-5; D unclear. CDR1 SGHTS and CDR2 YDEGEE come from the germline V gene. V dropped 4 bases and J dropped 7 bases, with 12 bases sitting between them. CDR3 length: 13 residues. The DNA for the CDR3 is TGTGCCAGCAGCGATGGGCTACTCCAGCCCCAGCATTTT. Protein product: CASSDGLLQPQHF.

The chain combines TRBV7-9 with TRBJ2-1, with D possibly TRBD2 on 5 matching bases. With 5 bases removed from V and 15 bases from J, the gap between germline ends came to 23 bases. There are 14 residues in the CDR3. Germline CDR1 and CDR2: SEHNR and FQNEAQ (reference sequence). In nucleotides, the CDR3 is TGTGCCAGCAGCCCCGGGAAGACGCCTTTTAAACCGTTCTTC. Translation: CASSPGKTPFKPFF.

The chain couples TRBV30 to TRBJ2-1, with D possibly being TRBD2 (6 bases). Trimming stripped 0 bases from V and 2 bases from J, with 11 bases between. Germline loops: CDR1 GTSNPN, CDR2 SVGIG (reference sequence). The CDR3 sequence is 15 residues long. DNA for the CDR3: TGTGCCTGGAGTGTACTATGGGGGGCCTACAATGAGCAGTTCTTC. Translated, it gives CAWSVLWGAYNEQFF.

The rearrangement links TRBV5-1 to TRBJ2-2; D call uncertain. This CDR3 is 12 amino acids long. The ends were cut back, 5 bases at V and 0 bases at J, with 2 bases in the middle. Germline V gives CDR1 SGHRS, CDR2 YFSETQ. CDR3 loop: CASRPNTGELFF. Here the CDR3 DNA reads TGCGCCAGCAGGCCGAACACCGGGGAGCTGTTTTTT. The full variable domain, its missing parts supplied by reference TRBV5-1 and TRBJ2-2, is KAGVTQTPRYLIKTRGQQVTLSCSPISGHRSVSWYQQTPGQGLQFLFEYFSETQRNKGNFPGRFSGRQFSNSRSEMNVSTLELGDSALYLCASRPNTGELFFGEGSRLTVL.

This chain connects TRBV20-1 to TRBJ1-1; D ambiguous. CDR3 length: 11 amino acids. Trimming shortened V by 2 bases and J by 4 bases, and 5 bases separated the two germline ends. The germline V gene encodes CDR1 DFQATT and CDR2 SNEGSKA (reference sequence). The CDR3 DNA follows: TGCAGTGCTAGATTGGTCACTGAAGCTTTCTTT. It codes for CSARLVTEAFF.

This chain uses TRBV2 with TRBJ2-1; maybe TRBD2 (6 bases). This CDR3 has 11 amino acids. Between the trimmed V and J ends, which lost 11 bases and 10 bases, there was a span of 15 bases. Per germline, CDR1 SNHLY and CDR2 FYNNEI. CDR3 loop: CAVVAVREQFF. The CDR3 DNA sequence: TGTGCCGTAGTAGCGGTACGAGAGCAGTTCTTC.

The rearrangement uses TRBV10-3 and TRBJ2-2; 7 bases are a match to TRBD1. Looked up from germline, CDR1 is ENHRY and CDR2 is SYGVKD. The trim removed 2 bases at V and 7 bases at J, leaving 13 bases unmatched. The length of the CDR3 is 17 residues. CDR3 sequence: CAISEGATGAKNGELFF. The CDR3 region has the DNA TGTGCCATCAGTGAGGGGGCAACAGGGGCTAAAAACGGGGAGCTGTTTTTT.

CDR3 nucleotide sequence: TGCAGTGCTAGTCGTCGAGAGACCCAGTACTTC. It encodes CSASRRETQYF. The chain has TRBV20-1 and TRBJ2-5; D uncertain. Germline CDR1 reads DFQATT; CDR2 reads SNEGSKA (reference sequence). The CDR3 loop spans 11 amino acids. V was cut by 3 bases and J by 4 bases, with 6 bases left in between.

The CDR3 loop reads CSVEDLGEQYF. The CDR3, as DNA: TGCAGCGTTGAAGATCTGGGAGAGCAGTACTTC. The V call is TRBV29-1, the J call TRBJ2-7; D remains ambiguous. V dropped 0 bases and J dropped 7 bases, with 7 bases sitting between them. The CDR3 is 11 residues long. Germline assignment: CDR1 SQVTM and CDR2 ANQGSEA.

The chain has TRBV9 and TRBJ2-1, with TRBD2 matching 11 bases. The length of the CDR3 is 18 residues. V lost 3 bases, J lost 7 bases, and 15 bases stayed unmatched. Germline V gives CDR1 SGDLS, CDR2 YYNGEE. This CDR3 is CASSAGPARTSGSNEQFF. CDR3 in DNA: TGTGCCAGCAGCGCTGGGCCAGCAAGGACTAGCGGGTCTAATGAGCAGTTCTTC.

The CDR3 reads CASSFKEQGGGYTF. The CDR3 DNA reads TGTGCCAGCAGTTTCAAGGAACAGGGCGGCGGCTACACCTTC. The gene calls are TRBV28 and TRBJ1-2, with D perhaps matching TRBD1 (6 bases). Germline-derived CDR1 and CDR2 are MDHEN and SYDVKM. With 3 bases removed from V and 8 bases from J, the gap between germline ends came to 16 bases. CDR3 length: 14 amino acids.

The V call is TRBV5-6, the J call TRBJ2-3; tentatively, D is TRBD1 (6 bases). CDR3 length: 13 residues. V lost 1 base and J lost 5, with 8 bases in between. From germline, CDR1 is SGHDT and CDR2 YYEEEE. The CDR3: CASSLMTGDTQYF. CDR3 coding DNA: TGTGCCAGCAGCTTGATGACAGGAGATACGCAGTATTTT.

This chain joins TRBV9 and TRBJ1-2; D is ambiguous. V lost 0 bases to trimming and J lost 0 bases, with 9 bases between them. The CDR3 is 15 residues long. Germline values: CDR1 SGDLS, CDR2 YYNGEE. The CDR3 DNA is TGTGCCAGCAGCGTAGAAGCCACAGCTAACTATGGCTACACCTTC. Protein: CASSVEATANYGYTF. The full variable domain, completed using reference TRBV9 and TRBJ1-2, is DSGVTQTPKHLITATGQRVTLRCSPRSGDLSVYWYQQSLDQGLQFLIQYYNGEERAKGNILERFSAQQFPDLHSELNLSSLELGDSALYFCASSVEATANYGYTFGSGTRLTVV.

This chain joins TRBV5-6 and TRBJ2-1; D may correspond to TRBD1 or TRBD2 (5 bases each). With 7 bases removed from V and 4 bases from J, the gap between germline ends came to 9 bases. CDR1 and CDR2 (germline): SGHDT, YYEEEE. The CDR3 extends over 12 amino acids. CDR3 residues: CASGTGYNEQFF. CDR3 nucleotide sequence: TGTGCCAGCGGGACGGGTTACAATGAGCAGTTCTTC.

The rearrangement joins TRBV2 to TRBJ2-2; the D gene is possibly TRBD1 (5 bases). Per the germline V gene, CDR1 is SNHLY and CDR2 is FYNNEI. The V and J ends lost 8 bases and 8 bases respectively, with 9 bases between them. CDR3 length: 11 residues. CDR3 amino acids: CASQGRGELFF. CDR3 in DNA: TGTGCCAGCCAGGGAAGAGGGGAGCTGTTTTTT.

The chain joins TRBV15 to TRBJ1-1, with no clear D. The CDR3 extends over 13 amino acids. Germline-derived CDR1 and CDR2 are LNHNV and YYDKDF (reference sequence). Trimming cost V 3 bases and J 4 bases, with 9 bases left between them. CDR3 sequence (DNA): TGTGCCACCAGCAGCCCACCTCCCACTGAAGCTTTCTTT. It encodes CATSSPPPTEAFF.

This rearrangement joins TRBV28 to TRBJ2-7; maybe TRBD1 (6 bases). Germline values: CDR1 MDHEN, CDR2 SYDVKM. Trimming pared 4 bases from V and 4 bases from J, leaving 20 bases between. This CDR3 has 16 amino acids. CDR3 in amino acids: CASSSPGQKLPYEQYF. The CDR3, as DNA: TGTGCCAGCAGTTCCCCGGGACAAAAACTTCCTTACGAGCAGTACTTC.

The rearrangement joins TRBV5-6 to TRBJ2-5; D gene uncertain. Looked up from germline, CDR1 is SGHDT and CDR2 is YYEEEE. The CDR3 extends over 11 amino acids. Between the trimmed V and J ends, which lost 3 bases and 4 bases, there was a span of 4 bases. The CDR3 nucleotides are TGTGCCAGCAGCTATCGAGAGACCCAGTACTTC. This gives the protein CASSYRETQYF.

A single count supports this clone. This CDR3 is CSVEGDLTSGTYNEQFF. CDR3 in DNA: TGCAGCGTTGAAGGCGACTTGACTAGCGGGACCTACAATGAGCAGTTCTTC. This rearrangement joins TRBV29-1 to TRBJ2-1, with 11 positions matching TRBD2. J was trimmed by 2 bases and V by 1 base; bases with no gene match: 7. The germline V gene has CDR1 SQVTM and CDR2 ANQGSEA. The CDR3 is 17 amino acids.

The chain carries TRBV27 and TRBJ2-5; D may be TRBD2 (5 bases). The CDR3 has 14 amino acids. V was trimmed by 2 bases and J by 4 bases, leaving 11 bases between them. Looked up from germline, CDR1 is MNHEY and CDR2 is SMNVEV (reference sequence). CDR3 loop: CASSLEGRPETQYF. For the CDR3, the DNA is TGTGCCAGCAGTTTAGAGGGTAGACCAGAGACCCAGTACTTC.

In its sample, this clone was seen once. The sample holds other DNA sequences that translate to the same CDR3. For the CDR3, the DNA is TGTGCCAGCAGCGCTATCACAGATACGCAGTATTTT. The encoded protein is CASSAITDTQYF. This chain links TRBV9 with TRBJ2-3; D is ambiguous. The V gene lost 3 bases and the J gene lost 2 bases, with 4 bases spanning the gap. The CDR3 runs to 12 residues. The germline V gene has CDR1 SGDLS and CDR2 YYNGEE.

Details on this clone: Different DNA sequences within this sample yield the same CDR3. V is TRBV27 and J is TRBJ2-7; a weak D match, TRBD1 (5 bases). Trimming shortened V by 2 bases and J by 3 bases, and 11 bases separated the two germline ends. Germline V CDR1 and CDR2: MNHEY, SMNVEV (reference sequence). The CDR3 sequence is 14 residues long. The CDR3 loop reads CASSLGQGFYEQYF. The CDR3 nucleotides are TGTGCCAGCAGTTTAGGGCAGGGATTCTACGAGCAGTACTTC.

The rearrangement joins TRBV28 to TRBJ2-2, with D maybe TRBD2 (6 bases). V was shortened by 3 bases and J by 0 bases, with 8 bases between the two germline ends. CDR3 size: 15 residues. In germline, CDR1 is MDHEN, CDR2 SYDVKM. CDR3 loop: CASSFAGTNTGELFF. The CDR3 nucleotides read TGTGCCAGCAGTTTCGCGGGAACGAACACCGGGGAGCTGTTTTTT. Together with reference TRBV28 and TRBJ2-2, the CDR3 gives the full variable domain: DVKVTQSSRYLVKRTGEKVFLECVQDMDHENMFWYRQDPGLGLRLIYFSYDVKMKEKGDIPEGYSVSREKKERFSLILESASTNQTSMYLCASSFAGTNTGELFFGEGSRLTVL.

The V and J genes are TRBV28 and TRBJ2-7; tentative D call: TRBD1 (10 bases). The V end was cut by 0 bases, the J end by 1 base, with 31 bases between. This CDR3 is 22 amino acids long. Germline V gene lookup returns CDR1 MDHEN and CDR2 SYDVKM. The CDR3 coding sequence is TGTGCCAGCAGTTTATGGGGGACAGGGGTTATTAGCGGGAGTCTTTTGTCCTACGAGCAGTACTTC. This codes for CASSLWGTGVISGSLLSYEQYF.

The rearrangement joins TRBV28 to TRBJ2-3; maybe TRBD1 (5 bases). Germline loops: CDR1 MDHEN, CDR2 SYDVKM. V dropped 7 bases and J dropped 5 bases, with 13 bases sitting between them. CDR3 length equals 13 residues. The CDR3 DNA is TGTGCCAGCAAACAGGTATTACAAGATACGCAGTATTTT. Translated, it gives CASKQVLQDTQYF.

The genes are TRBV11-2 and TRBJ2-7; 11 positions match TRBD1. Germline V CDR1 and CDR2: SGHAT, FQNNGV. CDR3 size: 16 residues. V dropped 4 bases and J dropped 5; count of bases not matched to a gene: 10. The CDR3 spells CASSWGTGGGSDEQYF. For the CDR3, the DNA is TGTGCCAGCAGCTGGGGGACAGGGGGAGGAAGTGACGAGCAGTACTTC.